This T cell receptor beta chain was captured by sequencing in a study of OX40 agonist ivuxolimab in advanced cancers. About the research overall: The diagnoses of dose-escalation patients were hepatocellular carcinoma, melanoma, renal cell or head and neck cancer. Participants could have had prior anti-PD-1, anti-PD-L1 or anti-CTLA-4 therapy, and around 43% had some.

The CDR3 runs to 13 residues. Per the germline V gene, CDR1 is SGHNT and CDR2 is YYREEE (reference sequence). V lost 4 bases and J lost 8; bases outside the gene matches: 4. The table came from immunoSEQ multiplex PCR; TCRdb's copy has only in-frame clones and leaves some out. Of tens of thousands of clones in the sample, more than 75% are singletons; the top ten hold more than 9%. J is TRBJ1-4 and V is TRBV5-4; 8 bases fit TRBD1. The sample here was CD4+ or CD8+ T cells sorted from blood, taken in a trial of the OX40 agonist ivuxolimab. This receptor was taken from an adult with an advanced solid tumor such as melanoma, head and neck, liver or kidney cancer. CDR3 in DNA: TGTGCCAGCAGCCTGACAGGGGTGGAAAAACTGTTTTTT. Protein: CASSLTGVEKLFF.